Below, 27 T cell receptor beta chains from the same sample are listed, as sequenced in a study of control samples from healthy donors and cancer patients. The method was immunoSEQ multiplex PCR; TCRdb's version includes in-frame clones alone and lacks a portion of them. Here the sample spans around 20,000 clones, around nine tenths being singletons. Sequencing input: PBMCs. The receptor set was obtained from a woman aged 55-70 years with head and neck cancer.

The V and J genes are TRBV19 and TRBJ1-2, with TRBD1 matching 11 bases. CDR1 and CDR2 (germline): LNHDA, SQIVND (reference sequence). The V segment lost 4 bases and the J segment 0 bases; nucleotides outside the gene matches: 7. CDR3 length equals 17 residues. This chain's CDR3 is CASSKRTGGTANYGYTF. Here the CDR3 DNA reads TGTGCCAGTAGTAAGCGGACAGGGGGCACAGCTAACTATGGCTACACCTTC.

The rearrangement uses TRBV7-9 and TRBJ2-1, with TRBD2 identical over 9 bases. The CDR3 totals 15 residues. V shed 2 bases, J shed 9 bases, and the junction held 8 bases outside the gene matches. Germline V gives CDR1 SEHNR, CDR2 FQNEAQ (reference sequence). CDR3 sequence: CASSLNVAGEGEQFF. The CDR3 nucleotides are TGTGCCAGCAGCTTAAACGTAGCGGGAGAAGGTGAGCAGTTCTTC.

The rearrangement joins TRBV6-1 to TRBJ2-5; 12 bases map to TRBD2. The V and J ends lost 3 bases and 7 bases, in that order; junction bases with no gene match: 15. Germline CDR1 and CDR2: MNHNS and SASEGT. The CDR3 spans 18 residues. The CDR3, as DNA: TGTGCCAGCAGTGAGAGTCGTTCGACTAGCGGGAGAGCGGTGACCCAGTACTTC. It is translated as CASSESRSTSGRAVTQYF.

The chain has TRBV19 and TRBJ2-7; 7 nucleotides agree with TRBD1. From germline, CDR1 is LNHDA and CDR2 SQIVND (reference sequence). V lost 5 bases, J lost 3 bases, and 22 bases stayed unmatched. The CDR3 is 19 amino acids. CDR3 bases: TGTGCCAGTAGTCCAACCTCGGACAGGACGCGACCAACCCTCTACGAGCAGTACTTC. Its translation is CASSPTSDRTRPTLYEQYF.

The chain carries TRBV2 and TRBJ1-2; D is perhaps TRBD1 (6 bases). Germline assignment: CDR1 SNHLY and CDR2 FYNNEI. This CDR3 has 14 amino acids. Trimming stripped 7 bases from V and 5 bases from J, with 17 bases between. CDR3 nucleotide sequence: TGTGCCAGCACTGACCGGACAGCTCTTTATGGCTACACCTTC. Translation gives CASTDRTALYGYTF. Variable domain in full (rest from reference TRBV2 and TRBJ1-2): EPEVTQTPSHQVTQMGQEVILRCVPISNHLYFYWYRQILGQKVEFLVSFYNNEISEKSEIFDDQFSVERPDGSNFTLKIRSTKLEDSAMYFCASTDRTALYGYTFGSGTRLTVV.

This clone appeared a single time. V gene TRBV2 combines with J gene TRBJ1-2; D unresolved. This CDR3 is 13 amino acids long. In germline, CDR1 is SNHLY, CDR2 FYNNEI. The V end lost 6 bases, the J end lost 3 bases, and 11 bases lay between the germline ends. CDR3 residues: CASRRFRDYGYTF. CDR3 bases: TGTGCCAGCAGGCGGTTCCGGGACTATGGCTACACCTTC.

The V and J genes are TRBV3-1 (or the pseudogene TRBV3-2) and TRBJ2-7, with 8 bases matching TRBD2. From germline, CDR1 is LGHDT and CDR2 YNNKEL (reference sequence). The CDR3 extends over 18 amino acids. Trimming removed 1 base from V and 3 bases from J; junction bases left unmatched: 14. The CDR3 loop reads CASSQGWLAGPGGYEQYF. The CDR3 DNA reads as TGTGCCAGCAGCCAAGGGTGGCTAGCGGGTCCGGGAGGCTACGAGCAGTACTTC.

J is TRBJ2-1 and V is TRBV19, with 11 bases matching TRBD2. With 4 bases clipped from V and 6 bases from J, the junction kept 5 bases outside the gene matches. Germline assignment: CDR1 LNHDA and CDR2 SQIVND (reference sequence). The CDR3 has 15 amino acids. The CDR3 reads CASSTTSGGGNEQFF. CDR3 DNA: TGTGCCAGTAGTACTACTAGCGGGGGTGGCAATGAGCAGTTCTTC. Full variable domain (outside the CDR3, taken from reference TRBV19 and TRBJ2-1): DGGITQSPKYLFRKEGQNVTLSCEQNLNHDAMYWYRQDPGQGLRLIYYSQIVNDFQKGDIAEGYSVSREKKESFPLTVTSAQKNPTAFYLCASSTTSGGGNEQFFGPGTRLTVL.

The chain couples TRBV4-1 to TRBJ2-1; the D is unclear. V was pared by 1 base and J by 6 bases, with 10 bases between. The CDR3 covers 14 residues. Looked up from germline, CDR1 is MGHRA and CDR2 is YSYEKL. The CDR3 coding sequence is TGCGCCAGCAGCCAAGCGGGCAGGTTCAATGAGCAGTTCTTC. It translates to CASSQAGRFNEQFF.

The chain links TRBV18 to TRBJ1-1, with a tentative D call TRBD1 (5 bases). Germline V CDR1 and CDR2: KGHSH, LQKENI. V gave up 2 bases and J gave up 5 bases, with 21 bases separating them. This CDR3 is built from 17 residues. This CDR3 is CASSPTQGGNQGTEAFF. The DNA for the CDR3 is TGTGCCAGCTCACCAACGCAGGGAGGAAACCAAGGGACTGAAGCTTTCTTT.

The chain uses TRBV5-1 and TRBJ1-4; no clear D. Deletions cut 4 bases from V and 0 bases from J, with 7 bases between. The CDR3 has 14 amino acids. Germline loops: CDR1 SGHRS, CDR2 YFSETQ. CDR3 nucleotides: TGCGCCAGCAGCGTCGGATCAACTAATGAAAAACTGTTTTTT. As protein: CASSVGSTNEKLFF.

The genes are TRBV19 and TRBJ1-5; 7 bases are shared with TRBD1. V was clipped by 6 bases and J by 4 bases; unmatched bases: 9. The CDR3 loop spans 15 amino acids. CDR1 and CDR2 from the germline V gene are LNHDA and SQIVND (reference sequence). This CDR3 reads CASSSTGVGNQPQHF. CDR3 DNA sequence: TGTGCCAGTAGCTCCACAGGGGTAGGTAATCAGCCCCAGCATTTT.

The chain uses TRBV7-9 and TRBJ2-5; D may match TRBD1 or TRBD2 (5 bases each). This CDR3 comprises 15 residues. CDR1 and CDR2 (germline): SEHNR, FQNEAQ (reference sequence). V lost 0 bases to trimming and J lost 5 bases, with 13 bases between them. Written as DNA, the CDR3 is TGTGCCAGCAGCTTAGCGGGACCCCGAGGGGAGACCCAGTACTTC. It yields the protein CASSLAGPRGETQYF.

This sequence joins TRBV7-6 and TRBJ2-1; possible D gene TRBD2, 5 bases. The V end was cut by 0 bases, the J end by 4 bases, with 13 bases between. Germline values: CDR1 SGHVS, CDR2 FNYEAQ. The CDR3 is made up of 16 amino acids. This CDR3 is CASSLAAIAPYNEQFF. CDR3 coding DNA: TGTGCCAGCAGCTTAGCAGCGATAGCGCCTTACAATGAGCAGTTCTTC.

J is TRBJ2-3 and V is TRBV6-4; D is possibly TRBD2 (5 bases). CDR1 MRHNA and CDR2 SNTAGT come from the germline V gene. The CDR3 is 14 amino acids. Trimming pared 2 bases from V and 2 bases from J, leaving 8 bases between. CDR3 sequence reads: CASSDGRDTDTQYF. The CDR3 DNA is TGTGCCAGCAGTGACGGGAGAGACACAGATACGCAGTATTTT.

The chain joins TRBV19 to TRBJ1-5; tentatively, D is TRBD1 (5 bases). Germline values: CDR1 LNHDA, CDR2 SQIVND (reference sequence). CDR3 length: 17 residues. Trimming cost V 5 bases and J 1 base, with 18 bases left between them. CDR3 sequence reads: CASSPGAVYTSNQPQHF. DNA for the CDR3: TGTGCCAGTAGTCCCGGGGCAGTATATACCAGCAATCAGCCCCAGCATTTT.

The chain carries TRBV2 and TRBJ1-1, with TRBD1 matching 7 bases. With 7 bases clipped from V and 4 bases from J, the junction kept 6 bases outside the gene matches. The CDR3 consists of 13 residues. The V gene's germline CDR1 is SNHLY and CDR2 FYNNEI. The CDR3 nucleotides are TGTGCCAGCATTCGGGACAGACGCACTGAAGCTTTCTTT. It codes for CASIRDRRTEAFF.

CDR3 sequence reads: CASSPIAGQKYGYTF. As DNA, the CDR3 is TGTGCCAGCAGTCCCATTGCGGGACAGAAGTATGGCTACACCTTC. V and J are TRBV28 and TRBJ1-2, with TRBD1 matching over 7 bases. The CDR3 consists of 15 residues. Losses at the gene ends were 5 bases for V and 5 bases for J; bases not matched to a gene: 11. Germline V lookup: CDR1 MDHEN, CDR2 SYDVKM.

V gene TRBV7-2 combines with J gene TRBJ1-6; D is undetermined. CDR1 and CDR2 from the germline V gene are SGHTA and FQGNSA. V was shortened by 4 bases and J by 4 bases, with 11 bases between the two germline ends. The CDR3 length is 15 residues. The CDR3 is CASSSSIVYNSPLHF. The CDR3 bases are TGTGCCAGCAGCTCCTCTATCGTATATAATTCACCCCTCCACTTT. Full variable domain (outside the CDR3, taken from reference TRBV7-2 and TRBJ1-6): GAGVSQSPSNKVTEKGKDVELRCDPISGHTALYWYRQSLGQGLEFLIYFQGNSAPDKSGLPSDRFSAERTGGSVSTLTIQRTQQEDSAVYLCASSSSIVYNSPLHFGNGTRLTVT.

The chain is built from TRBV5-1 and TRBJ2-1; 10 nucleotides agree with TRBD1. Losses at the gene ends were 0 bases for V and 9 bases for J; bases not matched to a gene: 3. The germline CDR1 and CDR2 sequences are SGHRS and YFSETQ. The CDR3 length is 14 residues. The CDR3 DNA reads TGCGCCAGCAGCTTGGCTCGGACAGGGGGTGAGCAGTTCTTC. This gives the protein CASSLARTGGEQFF.

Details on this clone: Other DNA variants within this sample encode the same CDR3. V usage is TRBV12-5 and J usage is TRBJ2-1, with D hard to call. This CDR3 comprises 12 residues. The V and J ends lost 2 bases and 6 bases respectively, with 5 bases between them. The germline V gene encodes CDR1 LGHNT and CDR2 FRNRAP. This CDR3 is CASGLMGNEQFF. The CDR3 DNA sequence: TGTGCTAGTGGTTTGATGGGCAATGAGCAGTTCTTC.

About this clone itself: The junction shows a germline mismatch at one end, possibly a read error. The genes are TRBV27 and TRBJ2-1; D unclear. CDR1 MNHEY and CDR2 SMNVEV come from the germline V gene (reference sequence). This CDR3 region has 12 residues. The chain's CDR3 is CASSQSAREEFF. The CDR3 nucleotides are TGTGCCAGCAGCCAAAGCGCTCGTGAGGAGTTCTTC.

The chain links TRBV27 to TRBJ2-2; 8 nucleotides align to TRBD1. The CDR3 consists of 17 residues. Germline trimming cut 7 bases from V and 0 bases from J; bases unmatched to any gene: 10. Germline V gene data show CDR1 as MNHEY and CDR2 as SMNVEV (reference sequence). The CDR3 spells CASTLSWTGSNTGELFF. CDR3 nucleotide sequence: TGTGCCAGCACCCTGAGCTGGACAGGGTCGAACACCGGGGAGCTGTTTTTT.

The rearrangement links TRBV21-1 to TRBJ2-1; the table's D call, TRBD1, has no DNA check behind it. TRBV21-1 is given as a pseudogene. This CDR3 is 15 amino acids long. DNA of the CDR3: TGTGCCAGCAGCAAGGACCGGGACAGGGGCAATGAGCAGTTCTTC. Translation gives CASSKDRDRGNEQFF.

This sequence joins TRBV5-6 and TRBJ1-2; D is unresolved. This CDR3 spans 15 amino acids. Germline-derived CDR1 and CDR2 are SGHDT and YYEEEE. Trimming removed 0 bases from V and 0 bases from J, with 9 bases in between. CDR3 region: CASSLGQITNYGYTF. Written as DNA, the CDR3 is TGTGCCAGCAGCTTGGGGCAGATCACTAACTATGGCTACACCTTC. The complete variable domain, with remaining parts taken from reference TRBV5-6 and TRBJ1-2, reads DAGVTQSPTHLIKTRGQQVTLRCSPKSGHDTVSWYQQALGQGPQFIFQYYEEEERQRGNFPDRFSGHQFPNYSSELNVNALLLGDSALYLCASSLGQITNYGYTFGSGTRLTVV.

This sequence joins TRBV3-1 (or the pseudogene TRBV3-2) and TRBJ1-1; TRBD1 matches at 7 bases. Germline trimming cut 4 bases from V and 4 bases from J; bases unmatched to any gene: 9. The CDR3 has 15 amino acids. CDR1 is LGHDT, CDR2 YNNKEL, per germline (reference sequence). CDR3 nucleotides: TGTGCCAGCAGCCCTGATAAGGGGGCCGGCACTGAAGCTTTCTTT. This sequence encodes CASSPDKGAGTEAFF.

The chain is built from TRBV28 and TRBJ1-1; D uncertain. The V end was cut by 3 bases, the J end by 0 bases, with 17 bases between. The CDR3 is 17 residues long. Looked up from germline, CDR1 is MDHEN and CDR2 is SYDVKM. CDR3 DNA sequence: TGTGCCAGCAGTTTGCAACGATTGACCTCCATGAACACTGAAGCTTTCTTT. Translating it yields CASSLQRLTSMNTEAFF.